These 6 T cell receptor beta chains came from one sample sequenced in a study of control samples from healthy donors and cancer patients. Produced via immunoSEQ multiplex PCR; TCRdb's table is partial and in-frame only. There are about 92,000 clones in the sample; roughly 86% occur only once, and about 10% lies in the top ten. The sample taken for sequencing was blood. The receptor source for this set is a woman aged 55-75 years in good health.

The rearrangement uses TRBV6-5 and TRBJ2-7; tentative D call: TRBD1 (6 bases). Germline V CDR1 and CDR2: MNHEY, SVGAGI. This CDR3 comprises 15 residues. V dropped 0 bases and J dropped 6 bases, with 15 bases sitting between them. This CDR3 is CASSYSPGVTREQYF. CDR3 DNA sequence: TGTGCCAGCAGTTACTCCCCAGGGGTCACGCGCGAGCAGTACTTC.

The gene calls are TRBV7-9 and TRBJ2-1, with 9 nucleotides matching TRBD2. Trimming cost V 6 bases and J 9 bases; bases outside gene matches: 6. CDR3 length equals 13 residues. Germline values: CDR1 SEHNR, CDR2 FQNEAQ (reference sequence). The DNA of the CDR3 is TGTGCCAGCAGGGCTAGCGGGGTGGGTGAGCAGTTCTTC. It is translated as CASRASGVGEQFF.

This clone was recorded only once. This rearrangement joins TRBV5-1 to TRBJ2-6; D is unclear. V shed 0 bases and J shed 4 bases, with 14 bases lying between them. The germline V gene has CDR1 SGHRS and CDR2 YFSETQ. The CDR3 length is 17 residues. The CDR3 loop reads CASSLEGRSAGANVLTF. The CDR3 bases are TGCGCCAGCAGCTTGGAAGGCAGGTCTGCCGGGGCCAACGTCCTGACTTTC.

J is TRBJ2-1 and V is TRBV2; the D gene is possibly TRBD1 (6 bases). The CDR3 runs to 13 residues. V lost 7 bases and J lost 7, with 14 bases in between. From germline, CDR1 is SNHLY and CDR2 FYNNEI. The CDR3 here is CASNPSGVNEQFF. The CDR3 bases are TGTGCCAGCAACCCGTCAGGGGTGAATGAGCAGTTCTTC.

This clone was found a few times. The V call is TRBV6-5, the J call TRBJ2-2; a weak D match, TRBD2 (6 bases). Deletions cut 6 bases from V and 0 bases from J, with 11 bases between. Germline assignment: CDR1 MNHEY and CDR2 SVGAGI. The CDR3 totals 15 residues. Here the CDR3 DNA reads TGTGCCAGCAGCGCCGGGACTGCGAACACCGGGGAGCTGTTTTTT. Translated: CASSAGTANTGELFF.

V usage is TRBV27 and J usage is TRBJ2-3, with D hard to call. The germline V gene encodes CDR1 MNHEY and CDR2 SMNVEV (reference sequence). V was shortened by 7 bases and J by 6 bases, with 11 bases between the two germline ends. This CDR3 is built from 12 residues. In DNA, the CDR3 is TGTGCCAGCACCCCACCCGCGGATACGCAGTATTTT. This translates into CASTPPADTQYF.